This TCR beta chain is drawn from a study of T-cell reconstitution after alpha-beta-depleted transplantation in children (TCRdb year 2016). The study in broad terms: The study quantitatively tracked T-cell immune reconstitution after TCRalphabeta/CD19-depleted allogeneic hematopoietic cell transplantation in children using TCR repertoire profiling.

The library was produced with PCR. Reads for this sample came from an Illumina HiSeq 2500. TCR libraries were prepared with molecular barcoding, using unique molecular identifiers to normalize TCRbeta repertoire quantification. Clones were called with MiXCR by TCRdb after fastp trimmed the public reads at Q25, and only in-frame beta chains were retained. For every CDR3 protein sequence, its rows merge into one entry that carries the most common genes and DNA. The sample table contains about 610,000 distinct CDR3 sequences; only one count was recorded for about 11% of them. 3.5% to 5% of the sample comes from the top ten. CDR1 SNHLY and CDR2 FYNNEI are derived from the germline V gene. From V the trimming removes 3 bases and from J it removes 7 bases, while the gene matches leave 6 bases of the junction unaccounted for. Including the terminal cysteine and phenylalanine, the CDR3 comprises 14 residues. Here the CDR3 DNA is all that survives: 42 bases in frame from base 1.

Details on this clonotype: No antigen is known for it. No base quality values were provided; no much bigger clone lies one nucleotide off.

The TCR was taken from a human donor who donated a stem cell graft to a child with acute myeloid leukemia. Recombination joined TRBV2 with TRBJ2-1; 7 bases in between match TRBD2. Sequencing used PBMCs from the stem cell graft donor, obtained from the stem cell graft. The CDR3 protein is CASSDSLATNEQFF. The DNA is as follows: TGTGCCAGCAGTGATTCACTAGCGACGAATGAGCAGTTCTTC. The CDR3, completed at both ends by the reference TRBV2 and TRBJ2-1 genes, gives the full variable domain EPEVTQTPSHQVTQMGQEVILRCVPISNHLYFYWYRQILGQKVEFLVSFYNNEISEKSEIFDDQFSVERPDGSNFTLKIRSTKLEDSAMYFCASSDSLATNEQFFGPGTRLTVL.